A selection of T cell receptor beta chains follows, all from one sample in a study of blood T cell repertoires in COVID-19. Only in-frame clones appear in the TCRdb table, and some are missing; sequencing was by immunoSEQ multiplex PCR. The sample lists 100,000 or so clones, 80% to 90% seen once, with roughly 12% in the top ten. The sequenced material came from peripheral blood. All receptors derive from a woman in her twenties or thirties with acute or convalescent COVID-19. Each CDR3 is given with its conserved first and last residue. Fields, in order: J gene, D gene, clone size, V gene, CDR3 DNA, CDR3 protein. A D gene is named only where the DNA matches it firmly. For some rows the clone size is stated as once, few or many, or as a class when expanded; others skip it.

>TRBJ2-7|.|.|TRBV11-1
TGTGCCAGCAGCTCACCGGGACTGTCCTACGAGCAGTACTTC
CASSSPGLSYEQYF
>TRBJ2-7|TRBD1|.|TRBV7-9
TGTGCCAGCAGCCCCCCGGACAGGTTCTACGAGCAGTACTTC
CASSPPDRFYEQYF
>TRBJ1-3|TRBD1|.|TRBV3-1/TRBV3-2
TGTGCCAGCAGCCAAGTGGCAGGGGGTTCTGGAAACACCATATATTTT
CASSQVAGGSGNTIYF
>TRBJ2-1|.|.|TRBV27
TGTGCCAGCAGCCAAAACTATATTGGCGAGCAGTTCTTC
CASSQNYIGEQFF
>TRBJ2-7|.|.|TRBV19
TGTGCCAGTAGACCCAGGGGAATTAACTCCTACGAGCAGTACTTC
CASRPRGINSYEQYF
>TRBJ2-1|TRBD2|few|TRBV29-1
TGCAGCGTTGACCAGGGAGGGACCTACAATGAGCAGTTCTTC
CSVDQGGTYNEQFF
>TRBJ2-7|.|.|TRBV27
TGTGCCAGCAGTTTATCCCTCTCCTACGAGCAGTACTTC
CASSLSLSYEQYF
>TRBJ2-7|TRBD2|few|TRBV28
TGTGCCAGCAGTTCCGGGACTAAAGACGTGCCCTACGAGCAGTACTTC
CASSSGTKDVPYEQYF
>TRBJ1-2|.|.|TRBV15
TGTGCCACCAGCAGAGCAGGGGCCGAGGGGGGCTACACCTTC
CATSRAGAEGGYTF
>TRBJ2-7|TRBD1|.|TRBV4-2
TGTGCCAGCAGACCGGGACAGGGCCTCTACGAGCAGTACTTC
CASRPGQGLYEQYF
>TRBJ1-6|.|once|TRBV2
TGTGCCAGCAGTTCCGTTCGGGGGAGGGTGGTGAATTCACCCCTCCACTTT
CASSSVRGRVVNSPLHF
>TRBJ2-3|TRBD2|.|TRBV28
TGTGCCAGCAGTTCCCCGACTAGCCGAAGAGGCACAGATACGCAGTATTTT
CASSSPTSRRGTDTQYF
>TRBJ1-5|.|.|TRBV2
TGTGCCAGCAGTGCGGAGGGGCCCCAGCATTTT
CASSAEGPQHF
>TRBJ1-1|.|.|TRBV5-1
TGCGCCAGCAGCTTCGGTCATACGGGTTCTACTGAAGCTTTCTTT
CASSFGHTGSTEAFF
>TRBJ1-2|TRBD1|.|TRBV7-9
TGTGCCAGCAGCTCCCTAAGAGGACAGGGAACGGCTAACTATGGCTACACCTTC
CASSSLRGQGTANYGYTF
>TRBJ1-1|.|.|TRBV7-3
TGTGCCAGCAGCTCATACAAGAACACTGAAGCTTTCTTT
CASSSYKNTEAFF